This T cell receptor (beta chain) derives from a study of T-cell reconstitution after alpha-beta-depleted transplantation in children. With respect to this clonotype: Antigen unknown.

For TCRbeta, the library was prepared with unique molecular identifiers. Each CDR3 protein gets one entry after TCRdb re-called the PCR reads with MiXCR. The sample holds hundreds of thousands of distinct CDR3 sequences; 10% to 15% are singletons and the top ten take over 2%. The CDR3 has 17 amino acids. V was clipped by 0 bases and J by 6 bases, with 20 bases between them. Per germline, CDR1 GTSNPN and CDR2 SVGIG (reference sequence). Overall study findings and caveats: In patients about two months after transplant, alpha-beta T cells reportedly arose from several hundred expanded graft clones. At the one-year point after transplant, T-cell counts and TCRbeta diversity were found to come mostly from T cells that had been newly produced.

This specimen was PBMCs, mostly from graft donor cells, taken 360 days after TCRalphabeta/CD19-depleted stem cell transplant. J is TRBJ2-2 and V is TRBV30, with TRBD1 as a possible D gene (6 bases). The TCR sequence derives from a male patient aged 5 to 17 who had a stem cell transplant for acute myeloid leukemia, so the T cells may come from the graft donor. The CDR3 region has the DNA TGTGCCTGGAGTGTAGTGGCAGGGGTACGTTTCGCCGGGGAGCTGTTTTTT. Translated, it gives CAWSVVAGVRFAGELFF.